One sample yielded the 7 T cell receptor beta chains listed below, sequenced in a study of cytomegalovirus exposure and HLA in healthy donors. The primer mix had 60 Vbeta and 13 Jbeta primers. Clones were sequenced by immunoSEQ multiplex PCR, and TCRdb holds only the in-frame ones, with some missing. This table has about 40,000 clones, 68% appearing once. The sequenced sample was PBMCs. These receptors were taken from a man in his forties in good health and CMV-seronegative.

The chain couples TRBV19 to TRBJ2-7; 7 nucleotides align to TRBD1. The CDR3 is 13 amino acids. Germline values: CDR1 LNHDA, CDR2 SQIVND (reference sequence). V gave up 1 base and J gave up 5 bases; unmatched junction bases: 2. CDR3 sequence: CASSIGGQDEQYF. DNA of the CDR3: TGTGCCAGTAGTATAGGAGGACAGGACGAGCAGTACTTC.

The V call is TRBV6-5, the J call TRBJ1-2; possibly TRBD1 for D (5 bases). The germline gives CDR1 MNHEY, CDR2 SVGAGI. This CDR3 region has 13 residues. V was shortened by 1 base and J by 8 bases, with 11 bases between the two germline ends. The DNA of the CDR3 is TGTGCCAGCAGTTACTTGGGCAGGGTGGGCTACACCTTC. It is translated as CASSYLGRVGYTF.

The rearrangement uses TRBV7-8 and TRBJ2-7; no reliable D call. This CDR3 is 13 amino acids long. CDR1 and CDR2 (germline): SGHVS, FQNEAQ. The V gene lost 1 base and the J gene lost 2 bases, with 6 bases spanning the gap. In DNA form, the CDR3 reads TGTGCCAGCAGCTTAGATAGAGCCTACGAGCAGTACTTC. It is translated as CASSLDRAYEQYF.

The J gene is TRBJ2-5, the V gene TRBV11-2, with TRBD2 matching 8 bases. The CDR3 length is 15 residues. Trimming took 2 bases from V and 4 from J; bases not matched to a gene: 6. The V gene's germline CDR1 is SGHAT and CDR2 FQNNGV. The CDR3 sequence is CASSLNVGLAETQYF. The CDR3 nucleotides read TGTGCCAGCAGCTTAAACGTTGGACTAGCAGAGACCCAGTACTTC.

This clone was seen a handful of times. The chain links TRBV27 to TRBJ2-3; TRBD2 matches at 12 bases. CDR1 MNHEY and CDR2 SMNVEV come from the germline V gene (reference sequence). J lost 11 bases, V lost 6 bases, and 3 bases had no gene match. The CDR3 consists of 12 residues. The CDR3 DNA reads as TGTGCCAGCAGCGGACTAGCGGGGCTGCAGTATTTT. It is translated as CASSGLAGLQYF.

This sequence joins TRBV5-8 and TRBJ1-5; D is uncertain. V dropped 4 bases and J dropped 2 bases, with 7 bases sitting between them. Germline V gene data show CDR1 as SGHTS and CDR2 as YDEGEE. CDR3 length equals 13 residues. The CDR3 coding sequence is TGTGCCAGCAGCGGTCGGGGCAATCAGCCCCAGCATTTT. This translates into CASSGRGNQPQHF.

The V and J genes are TRBV30 and TRBJ2-7; weak D call: TRBD1 (7 bases). Per the germline V gene, CDR1 is GTSNPN and CDR2 is SVGIG (reference sequence). V lost 3 bases to trimming and J lost 7 bases, with 16 bases between them. This CDR3 is 13 amino acids long. The CDR3 reads CAWSARQGGEQYF. The CDR3 coding sequence is TGTGCCTGGAGCGCCCGACAGGGAGGTGAGCAGTACTTC.